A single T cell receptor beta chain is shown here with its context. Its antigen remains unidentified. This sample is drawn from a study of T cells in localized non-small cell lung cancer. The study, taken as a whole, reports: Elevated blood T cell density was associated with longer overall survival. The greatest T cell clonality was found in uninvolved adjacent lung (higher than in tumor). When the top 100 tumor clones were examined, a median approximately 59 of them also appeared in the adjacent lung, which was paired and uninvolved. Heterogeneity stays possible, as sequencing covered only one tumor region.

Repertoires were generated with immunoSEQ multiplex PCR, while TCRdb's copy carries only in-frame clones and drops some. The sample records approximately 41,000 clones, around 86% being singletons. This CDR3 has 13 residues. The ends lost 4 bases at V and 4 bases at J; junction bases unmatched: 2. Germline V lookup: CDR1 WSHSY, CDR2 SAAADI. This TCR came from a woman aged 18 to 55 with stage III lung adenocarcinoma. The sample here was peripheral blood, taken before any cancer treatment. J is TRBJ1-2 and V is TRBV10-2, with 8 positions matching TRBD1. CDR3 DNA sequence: TGCGCCAGCAGTGCGACAGGGGCCTATGGCTACACCTTC. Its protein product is CASSATGAYGYTF.